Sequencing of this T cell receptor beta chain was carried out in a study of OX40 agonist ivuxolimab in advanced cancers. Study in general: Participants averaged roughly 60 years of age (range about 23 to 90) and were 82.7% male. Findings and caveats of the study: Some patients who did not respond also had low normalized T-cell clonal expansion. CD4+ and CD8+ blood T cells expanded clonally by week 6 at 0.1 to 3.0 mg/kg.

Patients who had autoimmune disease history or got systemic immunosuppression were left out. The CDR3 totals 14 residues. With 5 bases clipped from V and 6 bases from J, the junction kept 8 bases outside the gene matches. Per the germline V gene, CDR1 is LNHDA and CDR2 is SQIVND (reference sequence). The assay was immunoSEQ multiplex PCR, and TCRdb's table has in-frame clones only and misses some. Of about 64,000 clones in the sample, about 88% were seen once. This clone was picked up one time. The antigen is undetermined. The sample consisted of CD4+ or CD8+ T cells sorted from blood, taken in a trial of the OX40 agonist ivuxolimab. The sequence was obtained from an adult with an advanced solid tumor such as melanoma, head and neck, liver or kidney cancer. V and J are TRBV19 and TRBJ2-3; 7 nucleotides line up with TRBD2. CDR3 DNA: TGTGCCAGTAGTCTAGGAAGCGGGGTGGATACGCAGTATTTT. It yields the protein CASSLGSGVDTQYF. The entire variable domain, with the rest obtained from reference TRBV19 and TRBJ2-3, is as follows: DGGITQSPKYLFRKEGQNVTLSCEQNLNHDAMYWYRQDPGQGLRLIYYSQIVNDFQKGDIAEGYSVSREKKESFPLTVTSAQKNPTAFYLCASSLGSGVDTQYFGPGTRLTVL.